What follows is one TCR beta chain and its context. Its target is unknown. Germline loops: CDR1 MNHEY, CDR2 SVGAGI. The CDR3 loop spans 14 amino acids. A J-beta primer mix and a sample-barcoded 5' primer were used in a second PCR of roughly 6 to 12 cycles. Each cDNA molecule was tagged by a template-switch adaptor that had 12 random nucleotides. Every sample returned 2.5 million or more CDR3-containing paired-end reads. TCRdb reanalysed the 5' RACE reads using MiXCR and keeps one entry per CDR3 protein. The data show hundreds of thousands of distinct CDR3 sequences, 58% seen once. The sample originates from a study of blood T cells in healthy people across ages. Whole-study findings and limits: For the donors, CMV status was unknown and possibly confounded expanded clonotype changes. Long-lived donors had more naive CD4+ cells and higher diversity than aged donors.

What was sequenced was blood. The source of this sequence is a man aged 25 to 40 in good health. This chain connects TRBV6-5 to TRBJ2-5, with D maybe TRBD2 (6 bases). The J call may be incorrect, as the DNA end agrees better with TRBJ2-7. This chain's CDR3 is CASSYGGITYEQYF. The CDR3, as DNA: TGTGCCAGCAGTTACGGGGGGATAACCTACGAGCAGTACTTC.